The entry below gives a single T cell receptor beta chain sequence along with its context. With random hexamers, reverse transcription was performed on about 0.45 to 1 ug of RNA. The method of amplification for TCR beta CDR3 was immunoSEQ multiplex PCR, covering 54 Vbeta and 13 Jbeta. TCRdb redid the calling of the immunoSEQ multiplex PCR reads with MiXCR, one entry per CDR3 protein. The sample contains 130,000 to 150,000 distinct CDR3 sequences, 85% to 95% of which appear only once. This entry belongs to a study of CD8 T cells in Susac syndrome. High-throughput TCR beta sequencing covered peripheral CD8+ and CD4+ T cells. The controls were healthy donors who were matched for age and sex. The TEMRA cells underwent FACS enrichment, while the CD8+ and CD4+ T cells underwent negative isolation. Germline V gives CDR1 KGHDR, CDR2 SFDVKD. CDR3 length: 17 residues. The V end lost 8 bases, the J end lost 0 bases, and 18 bases lay between the germline ends.

The chain is built from TRBV24-1 and TRBJ1-4; D uncertain. This TCR was sampled from a human donor in good health. Sequenced: CD8+ T cells from PBMCs. The CDR3 coding sequence is TGTGCCACCACTACGCCGGACTGGGGAACAACTAATGAAAAACTGTTTTTT. Translated: CATTTPDWGTTNEKLFF.